The 21 T cell receptor beta chains reported below all come from one sample, sequenced in a study of cytomegalovirus exposure and HLA in healthy donors. Clones were sequenced by immunoSEQ multiplex PCR, and TCRdb holds only the in-frame ones, with some missing. The table has over 50,000 clones, about 91% seen once; the top ten hold roughly 5.2%. Sequencing used PBMCs. These receptor sequences come from a man aged 18 to 30 in good health and CMV-seropositive.

The chain recombines TRBV6-5 with TRBJ2-7, with TRBD2 identical over 9 bases. The CDR3 is made up of 12 amino acids. Germline-derived CDR1 and CDR2 are MNHEY and SVGAGI. The junction had 2 bases not matched to a gene; V was cut back by 5 bases and J by 6 bases. The CDR3 nucleotides are TGTGCCAGCAGTGAACTAGCGGGCGAGCAGTACTTC. It encodes CASSELAGEQYF.

J is TRBJ2-7 and V is TRBV6-5; maybe TRBD2 (6 bases). Germline V gene sequence: CDR1 MNHEY, CDR2 SVGAGI. Deletions cut 6 bases from V and 3 bases from J, with 12 bases between. This CDR3 is built from 13 residues. The CDR3 sequence: CASRAGLNYEQYF. CDR3 nucleotide sequence: TGTGCCAGCAGGGCGGGACTCAACTACGAGCAGTACTTC.

The chain uses TRBV7-6 and TRBJ1-5; no clear D gene. The CDR3 runs 14 residues. CDR1 is SGHVS and CDR2 is FNYEAQ in the germline V gene. V gave up 5 bases and J gave up 2 bases, with 10 bases separating them. CDR3 loop: CASSREEGNQPQHF. The CDR3 DNA is TGTGCCAGCAGCAGGGAGGAGGGCAATCAGCCCCAGCATTTT.

This clone was seen a handful of times. The chain carries TRBV6-6 and TRBJ1-2, with TRBD1 identical over 7 bases. Germline lookup yields CDR1 MNHNY and CDR2 SVGAGI (reference sequence). This CDR3 has 13 residues. Trimming at V came to 6 bases and at J to 3 bases, leaving 4 bases not matched to a gene. In DNA, the CDR3 is TGTGCCAGCAGAACAGGGGCCGACTATGGCTACACCTTC. Its translation: CASRTGADYGYTF.

The V call is TRBV4-1, the J call TRBJ2-7; tentative D call: TRBD1 (6 bases). Deletions cut 0 bases from V and 2 bases from J, with 11 bases between. Germline V lookup: CDR1 MGHRA, CDR2 YSYEKL. This CDR3 contains 15 residues. The CDR3 bases are TGCGCCAGCAGCCAAGAGGGGGCTTGGGCCTACGAGCAGTACTTC. This gives the protein CASSQEGAWAYEQYF.

This chain joins TRBV28 and TRBJ2-3; 9 positions agree with TRBD1. V lost 7 bases to trimming and J lost 3 bases; unmatched junction nucleotides: 5. CDR1 is MDHEN, CDR2 SYDVKM, per germline. The CDR3 totals 14 residues. The CDR3 region has the DNA TGTGCCAGCAAGGGGACAGGGTCGACAGATACGCAGTATTTT. Protein sequence: CASKGTGSTDTQYF.

This clone was seen a handful of times. The rearrangement uses TRBV6-5 and TRBJ1-5, with 7 bases fitting TRBD1. The CDR3 is 14 amino acids. Germline lookup yields CDR1 MNHEY and CDR2 SVGAGI. The trim removed 5 bases at V and 3 bases at J, leaving 4 bases unmatched. The CDR3 region is CASSPGQNNQPQHF. In DNA, the CDR3 is TGTGCCAGCAGTCCGGGACAGAACAATCAGCCCCAGCATTTT.

This chain joins TRBV27 and TRBJ2-7; 7 positions match TRBD2. TRBJ2-1 matches the DNA end more closely, so the J call is doubtful. CDR3 length: 16 residues. Germline V gene lookup returns CDR1 MNHEY and CDR2 SMNVEV (reference sequence). Here the CDR3 DNA reads TGTGCCAGCAGCTCGTTCGGGAGGTCCTCCTACAATGAGCAGTTCTTC. It specifies CASSSFGRSSYNEQFF.

This clone was observed a single time. The chain couples TRBV27 to TRBJ2-7; perhaps TRBD2 as D (7 bases). The CDR3 sequence is 15 residues long. V shed 3 bases and J shed 5 bases, with 17 bases lying between them. CDR1 is MNHEY, CDR2 SMNVEV, per germline (reference sequence). The CDR3 loop reads CASSFRGGGPHEQYF. CDR3 DNA sequence: TGTGCCAGCAGTTTTCGAGGGGGAGGGCCCCACGAGCAGTACTTC.

This clone was found a few times. J is TRBJ2-5 and V is TRBV28, with 10 nucleotides matching TRBD1. The length of the CDR3 is 15 residues. Germline CDR1 MDHEN, CDR2 SYDVKM. The J segment lost 5 bases and the V segment lost 7 bases, leaving 10 bases of the junction unmatched. CDR3 nucleotide sequence: TGTGCCAGCACCCATTTGACAGGGGGCGCTGAGACCCAGTACTTC. Translating gives CASTHLTGGAETQYF.

The chain employs TRBV25-1 and TRBJ1-5; D call uncertain. Trimming stripped 4 bases from V and 2 bases from J, with 12 bases between. Germline V gene lookup returns CDR1 MGHDK and CDR2 SYGVNS. This CDR3 is built from 15 residues. The CDR3 DNA reads as TGTGCCAGCAGTGCTCGACAAGCCGGCAATCAGCCCCAGCATTTT. Its protein is CASSARQAGNQPQHF. The whole variable domain, filled in from reference TRBV25-1 and TRBJ1-5, reads EADIYQTPRYLVIGTGKKITLECSQTMGHDKMYWYQQDPGMELHLIHYSYGVNSTEKGDLSSESTVSRIRTEHFPLTLESARPSHTSQYLCASSARQAGNQPQHFGDGTRLSIL.

The V call is TRBV28, the J call TRBJ1-5; D is possibly TRBD1 (5 bases). This CDR3 is built from 15 residues. Germline lookup yields CDR1 MDHEN and CDR2 SYDVKM. V dropped 5 bases and J dropped 6 bases, with 17 bases sitting between them. The CDR3 DNA reads as TGTGCCAGCAGTGAAGCGAGATCAGGGATTCAGCCCCAGCATTTT. The encoded protein is CASSEARSGIQPQHF.

The chain couples TRBV4-2 to TRBJ2-5; no reliable D call. The CDR3 contains 11 residues. V shed 4 bases and J shed 3 bases, with 3 bases lying between them. Germline V gene data show CDR1 as LGHNA and CDR2 as YNFKEQ. The CDR3 is CASSLKETQYF. As DNA, the CDR3 is TGTGCCAGCAGCCTAAAAGAGACCCAGTACTTC.

V and J are TRBV27 and TRBJ2-5; 9 bases are shared with TRBD2. The CDR3 extends over 17 amino acids. Per germline, CDR1 MNHEY and CDR2 SMNVEV (reference sequence). Trimming removed 6 bases from V and 2 bases from J; junction bases left unmatched: 13. This CDR3 reads CASSPGLAGVAQETQYF. For the CDR3, the DNA is TGTGCCAGCAGCCCCGGGTTAGCGGGAGTAGCTCAAGAGACCCAGTACTTC.

This clone was seen only a few times. The chain combines TRBV6-6 with TRBJ2-1; D possibly corresponds to TRBD2 (5 bases). The CDR3 spans 16 residues. CDR1 and CDR2 from the germline V gene are MNHNY and SVGAGI (reference sequence). V lost 7 bases, J lost 0 bases, and 16 bases lay in between. CDR3 DNA sequence: TGTGCCAGCATCCTAGCAGATACGAGCTCCTACAATGAGCAGTTCTTC. This gives the protein CASILADTSSYNEQFF.

CDR3 amino acids: CASSQASNTGELFF. The CDR3 nucleotides are TGTGCCAGCAGCCAAGCATCGAACACCGGGGAGCTGTTTTTT. V usage is TRBV4-2 and J usage is TRBJ2-2; D not certain. V lost 1 base, J lost 0 bases, and 3 bases lay in between. The length of the CDR3 is 14 residues. Germline V gene sequence: CDR1 LGHNA, CDR2 YNFKEQ.

The chain employs TRBV7-3 and TRBJ2-3, with a possible D match to TRBD1 (6 bases). Per germline, CDR1 SGHTA and CDR2 FQGTGA. There are 14 residues in the CDR3. V shed 7 bases and J shed 3 bases, with 14 bases lying between them. The CDR3 DNA follows: TGTGCCAGCACCGCTCCGGGACAAACAGATACGCAGTATTTT. This translates into CASTAPGQTDTQYF.

The chain is built from TRBV28 and TRBJ1-5; D is ambiguous. This CDR3 has 17 residues. Between the trimmed V and J ends, which lost 6 bases and 0 bases, there was a span of 18 bases. Germline V gene sequence: CDR1 MDHEN, CDR2 SYDVKM. The CDR3 is CASRRNYKLISNQPQHF. The DNA of the CDR3 is TGTGCCAGCAGGCGTAATTATAAGTTAATTAGCAATCAGCCCCAGCATTTT.

This chain connects TRBV19 to TRBJ2-6; 7 positions match TRBD1. With 5 bases clipped from V and 1 base from J, the junction kept 8 bases outside the gene matches. Germline V CDR1 and CDR2: LNHDA, SQIVND (reference sequence). The CDR3 covers 17 residues. The CDR3 here is CASSGRDRKSGANVLTF. In DNA, the CDR3 is TGTGCCAGTAGTGGCCGGGACAGAAAGTCTGGGGCCAACGTCCTGACTTTC. The variable domain in full, with the rest retrieved from reference TRBV19 and TRBJ2-6, is DGGITQSPKYLFRKEGQNVTLSCEQNLNHDAMYWYRQDPGQGLRLIYYSQIVNDFQKGDIAEGYSVSREKKESFPLTVTSAQKNPTAFYLCASSGRDRKSGANVLTFGAGSRLTVL.

The rearrangement links TRBV28 to TRBJ2-7; 11 nucleotides line up with TRBD2. J was trimmed by 5 bases and V by 6 bases; bases with no gene match: 9. The germline gives CDR1 MDHEN, CDR2 SYDVKM. The CDR3 runs to 15 residues. The CDR3 reads CASSTSKGLADEQYF. CDR3 nucleotide sequence: TGTGCCAGCAGCACCTCTAAGGGACTAGCGGACGAGCAGTACTTC.

The chain couples TRBV28 to TRBJ1-1; D not resolved. Germline V gives CDR1 MDHEN, CDR2 SYDVKM. There are 14 residues in the CDR3. The ends were cut back, 5 bases at V and 1 base at J, with 11 bases in the middle. The CDR3 is CASSLQASNTEAFF. The CDR3 DNA sequence: TGTGCCAGCAGTCTTCAGGCCTCGAACACTGAAGCTTTCTTT. Combining the CDR3 with reference TRBV28 and TRBJ1-1 gives the whole variable domain DVKVTQSSRYLVKRTGEKVFLECVQDMDHENMFWYRQDPGLGLRLIYFSYDVKMKEKGDIPEGYSVSREKKERFSLILESASTNQTSMYLCASSLQASNTEAFFGQGTRLTVV.